These 32 T cell receptor beta chains share one sample of origin, sequenced in a study of T-cell reconstitution after alpha-beta-depleted transplantation in children. TCRbeta library preparation incorporated unique molecular identifiers. TCRdb recomputed calls from the PCR reads with MiXCR, one row per CDR3 protein. The data hold around 370,000 distinct CDR3 sequences, with 9% to 12% observed a single time. The sequenced sample was PBMCs from the stem cell graft donor, obtained from the stem cell graft. These receptors all stem from a human donor who donated a stem cell graft to a child with acute lymphoblastic leukemia.

This clonotype was seen at least ten times. V and J are TRBV6-2 or TRBV6-3 and TRBJ2-1; possibly TRBD1 for D (7 bases). The CDR3 spans 16 residues. Per germline, CDR1 MNHEY and CDR2 SVGEGT. The ends were cut back, 6 bases at V and 3 bases at J, with 18 bases in the middle. CDR3 coding DNA: TGTGCCAGCAGGAGGAGGGGGCTGGAAATCTACAATGAGCAGTTCTTC. Residues: CASRRRGLEIYNEQFF.

This clonotype occurred a few times. CDR3 amino acids: CASSPSGGGRAYEQYF. In DNA, the CDR3 is TGCGCCAGCAGCCCCTCAGGAGGTGGGAGGGCCTACGAGCAGTACTTC. The rearrangement joins TRBV5-1 to TRBJ2-7; TRBD2 matches at 7 bases. This CDR3 region has 16 residues. Losses at the gene ends were 4 bases for V and 2 bases for J; bases not matched to a gene: 12. Germline V CDR1 and CDR2: SGHRS, YFSETQ.

A few counts support this clonotype. The chain joins TRBV27 to TRBJ2-7; D call uncertain. The CDR3 runs 14 residues. The V gene lost 5 bases and the J gene lost 2 bases, with 13 bases spanning the gap. From germline, CDR1 is MNHEY and CDR2 SMNVEV (reference sequence). CDR3 region: CASSPRGPAYEQYF. Written as DNA, the CDR3 is TGTGCCAGCAGTCCCCGCGGTCCGGCCTACGAGCAGTACTTC.

The chain employs TRBV4-1 and TRBJ2-7, with D possibly being TRBD2 (6 bases). V dropped 6 bases and J dropped 3 bases, with 18 bases sitting between them. From germline, CDR1 is MGHRA and CDR2 YSYEKL. The CDR3 runs to 15 residues. This CDR3 reads CASRLAGIGSYEQYF. CDR3 bases: TGCGCCAGCAGGCTGGCTGGGATCGGGAGCTACGAGCAGTACTTC.

The rearrangement links TRBV7-2 to TRBJ2-1; weak D call: TRBD2 (6 bases). V was clipped by 1 base and J by 0 bases, with 7 bases between them. The length of the CDR3 is 15 residues. Germline assignment: CDR1 SGHTA and CDR2 FQGNSA. For the CDR3, the DNA is TGTGCCAGCAGCTTAGTGGAGGGCTCCTACAATGAGCAGTTCTTC. It codes for CASSLVEGSYNEQFF. Drawing the rest from reference TRBV7-2 and TRBJ2-1, the complete variable domain is GAGVSQSPSNKVTEKGKDVELRCDPISGHTALYWYRQSLGQGLEFLIYFQGNSAPDKSGLPSDRFSAERTGGSVSTLTIQRTQQEDSAVYLCASSLVEGSYNEQFFGPGTRLTVL.

A few counts support this clonotype. The CDR3 loop is CASSLERSSGGLADEQFF. CDR3 coding DNA: TGTGCCAGCAGCTTAGAGAGGTCTAGCGGGGGATTAGCGGATGAGCAGTTCTTC. The chain links TRBV7-6 to TRBJ2-1; 10 bases align to TRBD2. From germline, CDR1 is SGHVS and CDR2 FNYEAQ. V shed 1 base and J 8 bases; nucleotides not matched to a gene: 14. The CDR3 consists of 18 residues.

This clonotype was seen a handful of times. The chain carries TRBV15 and TRBJ2-2; 8 bases map to TRBD2. Germline values: CDR1 LNHNV, CDR2 YYDKDF (reference sequence). The J segment lost 3 bases and the V segment lost 0 bases, leaving 9 bases of the junction unmatched. There are 18 residues in the CDR3. CDR3 DNA sequence: TGTGCCACCAGCAGAGATCGGGCCAAGCGGGAGCACACCGGGGAGCTGTTTTTT. It is translated as CATSRDRAKREHTGELFF.

Notes on this clonotype: A junction end diverges from the germline sequence, so it may reflect a read error. This sequence joins TRBV12-3 or TRBV12-4 and TRBJ2-6; 9 bases match TRBD1. This CDR3 is 18 amino acids long. For the CDR3, the DNA is TGTGCCTGCAGTCCCATAGGACAGGGGATCGCTGGGGCCAACGTCCTGACTTTC. Protein: CACSPIGQGIAGANVLTF.

The chain uses TRBV5-5 and TRBJ1-2; TRBD1 is a possible D gene (6 bases). The V gene lost 3 bases and the J gene lost 5 bases, with 20 bases spanning the gap. Per the germline V gene, CDR1 is SGHKS and CDR2 is YYEKEE (reference sequence). There are 16 residues in the CDR3. This CDR3 reads CASSWGGGRQSYGYTF. In DNA form, the CDR3 reads TGTGCCAGCAGCTGGGGGGGCGGGCGTCAGAGTTATGGCTACACCTTC.

V usage is TRBV18 and J usage is TRBJ1-3, with D tentatively TRBD1 (6 bases). CDR3 size: 15 residues. Trimming left V 3 bases short and J 3 bases short, with 12 bases between. CDR1 and CDR2 (germline): KGHSH, LQKENI. The CDR3 DNA follows: TGTGCCAGCTCACCGACGCAGGGGAGTGGAAACACCATATATTTT. Residues: CASSPTQGSGNTIYF.

This clonotype appeared many times. V and J are TRBV4-1 and TRBJ2-1; TRBD1 aligns across 10 bases. CDR3 length equals 16 residues. Looked up from germline, CDR1 is MGHRA and CDR2 is YSYEKL. After removal of 0 bases from V and 4 bases from J, the junction contained 3 bases not matched to a gene. The CDR3, as DNA: TGCGCCAGCAGCCAAGATTTGGGACAGGGGTACAATGAGCAGTTCTTC. Residues: CASSQDLGQGYNEQFF.

The sample holds a few counts of this clonotype. The chain carries TRBV28 and TRBJ2-7; D is possibly TRBD1 (6 bases). Trimming pared 4 bases from V and 2 bases from J, leaving 15 bases between. The CDR3 loop spans 15 amino acids. Germline CDR1 is MDHEN and CDR2 is SYDVKM. The CDR3 nucleotides are TGTGCCAGCAGTTGGGGGCTGGCACTAGCCTACGAGCAGTACTTC. As protein: CASSWGLALAYEQYF.

This clonotype was picked up a small number of times. The chain has TRBV29-1 and TRBJ2-1, with 9 bases lining up with TRBD2. V lost 4 bases and J lost 7; bases outside the gene matches: 5. Germline V gene data show CDR1 as SQVTM and CDR2 as ANQGSEA. The CDR3 consists of 13 residues. CDR3 loop: CSVVAGGSNEQFF. CDR3 sequence (DNA): TGCAGCGTTGTGGCGGGAGGGTCAAATGAGCAGTTCTTC.

There are many counts of this clonotype. The chain uses TRBV12-3 or TRBV12-4 and TRBJ1-4, with a weak D call TRBD1 (6 bases). Trimming stripped 8 bases from V and 4 bases from J, with 20 bases between. The CDR3 totals 16 residues. The CDR3 here is CASGNVRGANNEKLFF. The CDR3 coding sequence is TGTGCCAGCGGTAACGTGAGGGGGGCAAATAATGAAAAACTGTTTTTT.

This sequence joins TRBV20-1 and TRBJ2-7; 14 bases agree with TRBD2. There are 17 residues in the CDR3. Per germline, CDR1 DFQATT and CDR2 SNEGSKA (reference sequence). The CDR3 region has the DNA TGCTGCGCGCAAGCCCAAGGACTAGCGGGAGGCACCTACGAGCAGTACTTC. Protein sequence: CCAQAQGLAGGTYEQYF.

This clonotype was detected many times. The rearrangement uses TRBV29-1 and TRBJ2-1; 7 nucleotides line up with TRBD2. The CDR3 is made up of 13 amino acids. The V segment lost 7 bases and the J segment 2 bases; nucleotides outside the gene matches: 5. The germline V gene encodes CDR1 SQVTM and CDR2 ANQGSEA. The CDR3 nucleotides read TGCAGCGCGGGGCGGGGGACCTACAATGAGCAGTTCTTC. This gives the protein CSAGRGTYNEQFF.

This clonotype was counted at least ten times. The CDR3 reads CASSQGTSGPSLFYNEQFF. The CDR3, as DNA: TGCGCCAGCAGCCAAGGGACTAGCGGGCCGTCACTTTTTTACAATGAGCAGTTCTTC. The J gene is TRBJ2-1, the V gene TRBV4-1, with 11 bases that match TRBD2. This CDR3 spans 19 amino acids. Germline V gene sequence: CDR1 MGHRA, CDR2 YSYEKL. V dropped 1 base and J dropped 4; count of bases not matched to a gene: 12.

This chain uses TRBV6-2 or TRBV6-3 with TRBJ1-1; a possible D gene is TRBD1 (6 bases). The germline gives CDR1 MNHEY, CDR2 SVGEGT. V shed 5 bases and J shed 5 bases, with 15 bases lying between them. This CDR3 comprises 14 residues. CDR3 in amino acids: CASSTGYRDTEAFF. In DNA form, the CDR3 reads TGTGCCAGCAGTACGGGCTACAGGGATACTGAAGCTTTCTTT.

The table lists this clonotype with a few counts. The rearrangement uses TRBV4-3 and TRBJ2-1; 10 bases fit TRBD2. Germline V lookup: CDR1 LGHNA, CDR2 YSLEER. There are 19 residues in the CDR3. Trimming cost V 3 bases and J 5 bases; bases outside gene matches: 16. CDR3 sequence: CASSQVLLAGLVGDNEQFF. The CDR3 DNA follows: TGCGCCAGCAGCCAGGTTCTACTAGCGGGGTTAGTGGGGGACAATGAGCAGTTCTTC.

This clonotype was observed many times. The chain recombines TRBV15 with TRBJ2-7; possible D gene TRBD1, 5 bases. Trimming took 3 bases from V and 1 from J, leaving 10 bases between them. Germline values: CDR1 LNHNV, CDR2 YYDKDF (reference sequence). The CDR3 is made up of 14 amino acids. CDR3 nucleotide sequence: TGTGCCACCAGCAGCGTACAGGAGTCCTACGAGCAGTACTTC. It specifies CATSSVQESYEQYF.

This clonotype turned up a few times. The chain carries TRBV7-2 and TRBJ2-3, with D possibly matching TRBD1 (6 bases). CDR1 and CDR2 (germline): SGHTA, FQGNSA. Trimming cost V 1 base and J 5 bases, with 16 bases left between them. The CDR3 totals 16 residues. The CDR3 sequence is CASSLGSTGVQDTQYF. CDR3 nucleotides: TGTGCCAGCAGCTTAGGGTCGACAGGCGTACAAGATACGCAGTATTTT. Together with reference TRBV7-2 and TRBJ2-3, the CDR3 gives the full variable domain: GAGVSQSPSNKVTEKGKDVELRCDPISGHTALYWYRQSLGQGLEFLIYFQGNSAPDKSGLPSDRFSAERTGGSVSTLTIQRTQQEDSAVYLCASSLGSTGVQDTQYFGPGTRLTVL.

The J gene is TRBJ1-2, the V gene TRBV7-2; D might be TRBD1 (5 bases). The V gene's germline CDR1 is SGHTA and CDR2 FQGNSA. The CDR3 contains 13 residues. V was pared by 3 bases and J by 4 bases, with 9 bases between. CDR3 nucleotides: TGTGCCAGCAGCTTTCAGGGAAGCTATGGCTACACCTTC. Protein sequence: CASSFQGSYGYTF.

This clonotype was found many times. The rearrangement uses TRBV20-1 and TRBJ2-1; 11 nucleotides align to TRBD2. Germline trimming cut 4 bases from V and 9 bases from J; bases unmatched to any gene: 5. CDR1 DFQATT and CDR2 SNEGSKA come from the germline V gene (reference sequence). The CDR3 has 13 amino acids. Here the CDR3 DNA reads TGCAGTGCTATACTAGCGGGAGTGGGTGAGCAGTTCTTC. Protein product: CSAILAGVGEQFF.

The V and J genes are TRBV6-1 and TRBJ1-1; unclear D gene. Deletions cut 5 bases from V and 7 bases from J, with 8 bases between. This CDR3 spans 11 amino acids. The V gene's germline CDR1 is MNHNS and CDR2 SASEGT. The CDR3 nucleotides are TGTGCCAGCAGTCTTGACCTTGAAGCTTTCTTT. The encoded protein is CASSLDLEAFF.

This clonotype has only a few counts. The rearrangement links TRBV6-5 to TRBJ1-5; 7 bases map to TRBD1. Trimming cost V 4 bases and J 7 bases; bases outside gene matches: 4. CDR3 size: 13 residues. CDR1 MNHEY and CDR2 SVGAGI come from the germline V gene. The CDR3 DNA sequence: TGTGCCAGCAGTTTTCAACAGGGGCAGCCCCAGCATTTT. As protein: CASSFQQGQPQHF.

This clonotype occurred a few times. The rearrangement links TRBV4-1 to TRBJ2-6; D remains unclear. Trimming took off 1 base at V and 0 bases at J, with 7 bases between the two ends. In germline, CDR1 is MGHRA, CDR2 YSYEKL. The CDR3 is 16 residues long. The CDR3 is CASSQVPFSGANVLTF. CDR3 in DNA: TGCGCCAGCAGCCAAGTCCCGTTCTCTGGGGCCAACGTCCTGACTTTC.

This clonotype was observed many times. The chain employs TRBV27 and TRBJ2-7; D call uncertain. Germline CDR1 MNHEY, CDR2 SMNVEV (reference sequence). The CDR3 has 13 amino acids. Trimming left V 5 bases short and J 1 base short, with 9 bases between. As DNA, the CDR3 is TGTGCCAGCAGTGCGGACGGGTCCTACGAGCAGTACTTC. Translated, it gives CASSADGSYEQYF.

The chain employs TRBV27 and TRBJ2-3; D may be TRBD1 or TRBD2 (5 bases each). CDR1 and CDR2 from the germline V gene are MNHEY and SMNVEV (reference sequence). The CDR3 totals 13 residues. V was trimmed by 5 bases and J by 5 bases, leaving 11 bases between them. The CDR3 protein is CASSPGTGDTQYF. The CDR3 DNA reads as TGTGCCAGCAGTCCCGGGACGGGAGATACGCAGTATTTT.

This clonotype was seen ten or more times. The genes are TRBV4-1 and TRBJ1-2, with a tentative D call TRBD1 (6 bases). Trimming cost V 6 bases and J 2 bases, with 13 bases left between them. CDR3 length: 14 residues. Germline CDR1 reads MGHRA; CDR2 reads YSYEKL. DNA for the CDR3: TGCGCCAGCAGGTACAGGGACAAGAACTATGGCTACACCTTC. Protein sequence: CASRYRDKNYGYTF.

This clonotype has only a few counts. This chain joins TRBV3-1 and TRBJ2-1; 15 bases fit TRBD2. The CDR3 is made up of 15 amino acids. V trimming: 6 bases; J trimming: 8 bases; junction bases outside the gene matches: 5. Germline V lookup: CDR1 LGHDT, CDR2 YNNKEL (reference sequence). The CDR3 DNA reads as TGTGCCAGCAGTCGGACTAGCGGGAGGGCCTATGAGCAGTTCTTC. Protein product: CASSRTSGRAYEQFF.

The table lists this clonotype with many counts. The rearrangement joins TRBV12-3 or TRBV12-4 to TRBJ1-2; a weak D match, TRBD1 (6 bases). The V and J ends lost 6 bases and 0 bases respectively, with 14 bases between them. The CDR3 length is 15 residues. CDR3 sequence (DNA): TGTGCCAGCAGCTACACGGGACATACTAACTATGGCTACACCTTC. This translates into CASSYTGHTNYGYTF.

The chain has TRBV5-6 and TRBJ2-6; the D gene is possibly TRBD1 (5 bases). This CDR3 is built from 14 residues. V lost 4 bases and J lost 5, with 10 bases in between. Germline V CDR1 and CDR2: SGHDT, YYEEEE. CDR3 in DNA: TGTGCCAGCAGCCCCAGGGCCCGGGCCAACGTCCTGACTTTC. Translation: CASSPRARANVLTF.